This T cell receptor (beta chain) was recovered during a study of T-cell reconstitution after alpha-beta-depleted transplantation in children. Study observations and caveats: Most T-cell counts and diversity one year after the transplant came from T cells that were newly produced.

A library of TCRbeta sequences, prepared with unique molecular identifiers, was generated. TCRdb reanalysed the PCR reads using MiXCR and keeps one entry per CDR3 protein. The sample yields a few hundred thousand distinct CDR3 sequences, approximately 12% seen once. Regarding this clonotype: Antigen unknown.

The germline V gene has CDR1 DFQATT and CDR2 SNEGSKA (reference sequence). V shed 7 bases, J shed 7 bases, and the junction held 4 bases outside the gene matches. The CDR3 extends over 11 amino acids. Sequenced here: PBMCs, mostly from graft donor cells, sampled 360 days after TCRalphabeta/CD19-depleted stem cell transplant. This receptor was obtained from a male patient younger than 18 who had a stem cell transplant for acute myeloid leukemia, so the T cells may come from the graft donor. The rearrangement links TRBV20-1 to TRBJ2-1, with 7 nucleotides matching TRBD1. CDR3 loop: CSERGLNEQFF. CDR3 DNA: TGCAGTGAAAGGGGGCTTAATGAGCAGTTCTTC.